These 10 T cell receptor beta chains were sequenced from one sample in a study of T cell repertoires in cytomegalovirus infection. The antigens these receptors bind are not known. TCRdb fed the reads into MiXCR, producing one record per CDR3 protein. The sample lists roughly 800,000 distinct CDR3 sequences; roughly 28% were seen once. This material consisted of cultured CD8+ T cells from PBMCs, taken from culture after CMV antigen stimulation. These receptors were obtained from a human donor in good health (CMV status not recorded). Some clones in this sample may be carry-over from other donors' samples.

This clonotype appeared a few times. The rearrangement joins TRBV7-9 to TRBJ1-4; D remains ambiguous. This CDR3 has 12 amino acids. CDR1 is SEHNR, CDR2 FQNEAQ, per germline (reference sequence). The V and J ends lost 3 bases and 7 bases respectively, with 6 bases between them. The CDR3 spells CASSFQGEKLFF. CDR3 in DNA: TGTGCCAGCAGCTTTCAAGGTGAAAAACTGTTTTTT.

This clonotype has a handful of counts. One end of the junction is discordant with germline, which a read error may explain. The chain couples TRBV12-3 or TRBV12-4 to TRBJ2-1; D is undetermined. The CDR3 runs 9 residues. CDR3: CASSAPVSF. CDR3 sequence (DNA): TGTGCCAGCAGTGCCCCTGTCAGCTTC.

This chain links TRBV5-6 with TRBJ2-3; TRBD1 matches 11 bases. The germline V gene encodes CDR1 SGHDT and CDR2 YYEEEE. This CDR3 comprises 17 residues. The V segment lost 3 bases and the J segment 6 bases; nucleotides outside the gene matches: 12. CDR3 sequence (DNA): TGTGCCAGCAGCTCGCGAATAAGGACAGGGGGCATCGATACGCAGTATTTT. It yields the protein CASSSRIRTGGIDTQYF.

This clonotype was observed once. The chain carries TRBV4-2 and TRBJ2-1; D ambiguous. The CDR3 loop spans 16 amino acids. Looked up from germline, CDR1 is LGHNA and CDR2 is YNFKEQ. Between the trimmed V and J ends, which lost 0 bases and 9 bases, there was a span of 18 bases. The CDR3 spells CASSQEANPPQVEQFF. DNA of the CDR3: TGTGCCAGCAGCCAAGAGGCTAACCCCCCGCAAGTTGAGCAGTTCTTC.

This clonotype was counted only a few times. The chain employs TRBV4-1 and TRBJ1-4; D unclear. Trimming pared 3 bases from V and 5 bases from J, leaving 7 bases between. Looked up from germline, CDR1 is MGHRA and CDR2 is YSYEKL. This CDR3 comprises 13 residues. The CDR3 loop is CASSHRINEKLFF. The CDR3 coding sequence is TGCGCCAGCAGCCACCGGATCAATGAAAAACTGTTTTTT.

V is TRBV4-1 and J is TRBJ1-1, with D perhaps TRBD1 (6 bases). Trimming removed 2 bases from V and 0 bases from J, with 13 bases in between. The CDR3 contains 16 residues. In germline, CDR1 is MGHRA, CDR2 YSYEKL. CDR3 DNA sequence: TGCGCCAGCAGCCAATTGGGGGGGGGCCTGAACACTGAAGCTTTCTTT. It is translated as CASSQLGGGLNTEAFF.

This clonotype has more than one count but fewer than ten. V is TRBV20-1 and J is TRBJ1-2; tentative D call: TRBD1 (5 bases). The CDR3 is made up of 14 amino acids. V was cut by 0 bases and J by 2 bases, with 10 bases left in between. Looked up from germline, CDR1 is DFQATT and CDR2 is SNEGSKA (reference sequence). The CDR3 DNA reads TGCAGTGCTAGAGATAATCAGGGCAACTATGGCTACACCTTC. It encodes CSARDNQGNYGYTF.

This clonotype came up a few times. The V call is TRBV5-4, the J call TRBJ2-7; 11 bases align to TRBD2. This CDR3 has 15 amino acids. From germline, CDR1 is SGHNT and CDR2 YYREEE (reference sequence). V gave up 4 bases and J gave up 4 bases; unmatched junction bases: 7. CDR3: CASSLTSGVVYEQYV. In DNA form, the CDR3 reads TGTGCCAGCAGCCTGACTAGCGGGGTCGTTTACGAGCAGTACGTC.

J is TRBJ1-5 and V is TRBV20-1, with D perhaps matching TRBD1 (5 bases). CDR3 size: 16 residues. In germline, CDR1 is DFQATT, CDR2 SNEGSKA (reference sequence). Trimming pared 0 bases from V and 0 bases from J, leaving 12 bases between. The CDR3 region has the DNA TGCAGTGCTAGAGATCCGGGGGGGTATAGCAATCAGCCCCAGCATTTT. The encoded protein is CSARDPGGYSNQPQHF.

This clonotype was counted a few times. J is TRBJ2-2 and V is TRBV12-3 or TRBV12-4; a possible D gene is TRBD1 (5 bases). V lost 4 bases and J 6 bases, leaving 15 bases between the germline ends. The CDR3 sequence is 15 residues long. CDR3 in DNA: TGTGCCAGCAGTTCCCTGACAGATTCGGCCGGGGAGCTGTTTTTT. Translation gives CASSSLTDSAGELFF.